This TCR beta chain stems from a study of CD8+CD57+ T cells in acquired aplastic anemia. Study overall: DNA from sorted CD4+ and CD8+ cells averaged approximately 3.2 ug.

The study profiled TCR beta VDJ and CDR3 using genomic DNA as template. TCRdb independently ran MiXCR on the reads; one entry per CDR3 protein. This table has some 160,000 distinct CDR3 sequences, around half appearing once. CD8+CD57+ cell expansion had been shown by flow cytometry in patients chosen for sequencing. None of the patients had been given any therapy when their blood was sampled. This clonotype was seen many times. CDR1 is SGHTA and CDR2 is FQGNSA in the germline V gene. The length of the CDR3 is 16 residues. V was pared by 4 bases and J by 7 bases, with 8 bases of the junction left unmatched.

Sequencing used sorted CD4+, CD8+, or CD8+CD57+ T cells (not recorded which) from PBMCs. This chain links TRBV7-2 with TRBJ2-1; 12 bases line up with TRBD2. The TCR was taken from a human donor with aplastic anemia. CDR3 residues: CASSSASGGGYNEQFF. DNA for the CDR3: TGTGCCAGCAGCTCCGCTAGCGGGGGGGGTTATAATGAGCAGTTCTTC.